This entry is about one T cell receptor beta chain. What this receptor recognizes is not known. Nothing much larger sits one base from this clone, and base qualities are not available. Sequencing used an Illumina HiSeq 1500. TCRdb reprocessed the public reads (quality trimming at Q25 with fastp, clone calling with MiXCR) and kept in-frame beta chains. CDR3 protein sequences are deduplicated, and each keeps its most common genes and DNA. The sample table holds some 220,000 distinct CDR3 sequences, of which about 12% were seen once. Around 1.6% of the sample is taken by the ten largest. The data originate from a study of T cell repertoires in cytomegalovirus infection (dated by TCRdb to the late 2010s). Notes on the research overall: Donor HLA type was relevant to the analysis, as public TCR beta signatures indicated carriage of CMV infection together with the matching HLA type.

Findings and caveats that apply to the study as a whole: Carriers of CMV infection plus the relevant HLA type were discriminated by the cumulative frequency of public TCR beta family members in the study cohort and in an independent roughly 340-donor cohort. The ex vivo response was dominated by HLA-C-restricted CMV-specific TCR beta clonotypes, and the single most frequent clonotype in two of eight donors was supplied by these HLA-C-restricted clonotypes.

Counted from cysteine to phenylalanine, this CDR3 has 15 amino acids. The retained sequence is limited to the CDR3, 45 bases, with the frame set at the first base. Per the germline V gene (reference sequence), LGHDT is the CDR1 and YNNKEL is the CDR2. V is trimmed back by 4 bases and J by 5 bases, and the junction contains 8 bases that no gene match accounts for. The sequence came from a human donor in good health (CMV status not recorded). Some clones in this sample may be carry-over from other donors' samples. Rearrangement joined TRBV3-1 to TRBJ2-7; a stretch of 10 junction bases matches TRBD2. Sequenced input: PBMCs. The CDR3 protein: CASSPGVAGGHEQYF. The sequence in DNA is TGTGCCAGCAGCCCCGGGGTAGCGGGGGGCCACGAGCAGTACTTC.